Listed here are 30 T cell receptor beta chains from one sample, sequenced in a study of vaccination and CD4 T cells after COVID-19. Treatment defined: approximately 10-day PBMC culture with coronavirus spike peptide pools or control peptides (ViraFEST assay). These TCRs are of unknown antigen specificity. The Oncomine TCR Beta short-read assay sequenced DNA from cultured CD4+ T cells. TCRdb processed the PCR reads anew with MiXCR; each CDR3 protein has one entry. The data contain some 12,000 distinct CDR3 sequences, 60% of them singletons. Sequenced: CD4+ T cells from blood, cultured in vitro. These receptors were obtained from a human donor who had recovered from COVID-19.

The V and J genes are TRBV20-1 and TRBJ2-7; 16 bases fit TRBD2. After removal of 5 bases from V and 2 bases from J, the junction contained 9 bases not matched to a gene. Germline V CDR1 and CDR2: DFQATT, SNEGSKA (reference sequence). The CDR3 runs to 17 residues. CDR3 coding DNA: TGCAGTGCTCCCCCGGGGACTAGCGGGAGGGCCCCCTACGAGCAGTACTTC. This gives the protein CSAPPGTSGRAPYEQYF.

J is TRBJ2-1 and V is TRBV7-2; D call uncertain. This CDR3 has 14 residues. V lost 1 base, J lost 10 bases, and 14 bases lay in between. In germline, CDR1 is SGHTA, CDR2 FQGNSA. As DNA, the CDR3 is TGTGCCAGCAGCTTAGTTAGAACTGTGAACGAGCAGTTCTTC. It translates to CASSLVRTVNEQFF.

The chain is built from TRBV6-1 and TRBJ2-2; tentative D call: TRBD1 (5 bases). Trimming cost V 10 bases and J 6 bases, with 6 bases left between them. The CDR3 has 10 residues. CDR1 MNHNS and CDR2 SASEGT come from the germline V gene. CDR3 coding DNA: TGTGCCACCAGGGCCGGGGAGCTGTTTTTT. The encoded protein is CATRAGELFF.

This clonotype showed up just a few times. The chain carries TRBV20-1 and TRBJ2-2; D gene uncertain. Germline V gives CDR1 DFQATT, CDR2 SNEGSKA (reference sequence). Trimming removed 0 bases from V and 7 bases from J, with 15 bases in between. The CDR3 is 15 residues long. In nucleotides, the CDR3 is TGCAGTGCTAGAGATGGGTCCCAGGAGAACGGGGAGCTGTTTTTT. Translated, it gives CSARDGSQENGELFF.

DNA for the CDR3: TGTGCCAGCAGCTTATTTAGTCAGGGGAGGGGGACTGAAGCTTTCTTT. Translating it yields CASSLFSQGRGTEAFF. The rearrangement links TRBV7-9 to TRBJ1-1, with D perhaps matching TRBD1 (6 bases). CDR3 length: 16 residues. Germline V gene data show CDR1 as SEHNR and CDR2 as FQNEAQ (reference sequence). Trimming removed 2 bases from V and 5 bases from J, with 18 bases in between.

The chain employs TRBV6-1 and TRBJ2-5; 7 bases fit TRBD2. Germline lookup yields CDR1 MNHNS and CDR2 SASEGT. With 7 bases clipped from V and 6 bases from J, the junction kept 5 bases outside the gene matches. The CDR3 totals 12 residues. The CDR3 DNA sequence: TGTGCCAGCAAAGGGGAGGGGAAGACCCAGTACTTC. It encodes CASKGEGKTQYF.

V and J are TRBV12-3 or TRBV12-4 and TRBJ2-1; D ambiguous. Deletions cut 3 bases from V and 6 bases from J, with 9 bases between. The CDR3 length is 13 residues. The CDR3 reads CASSFRSRNEQFF. CDR3 bases: TGTGCCAGCAGTTTTCGTTCCCGCAATGAGCAGTTCTTC.

The chain has TRBV6-5 and TRBJ2-5, with 7 bases identical to TRBD1. The germline V gene encodes CDR1 MNHEY and CDR2 SVGAGI. Unmatched junction bases numbered 3, after V lost 4 bases and J lost 1 base. The CDR3 runs 14 residues. The CDR3 is CASSSGQLQETQYF. CDR3 coding DNA: TGTGCCAGCAGTTCGGGACAGCTCCAAGAGACCCAGTACTTC.

The chain links TRBV27 to TRBJ2-3; 8 positions match TRBD2. Germline lookup yields CDR1 MNHEY and CDR2 SMNVEV (reference sequence). This CDR3 region has 15 residues. After removal of 5 bases from V and 11 bases from J, the junction contained 15 bases not matched to a gene. The CDR3 bases are TGTGCCAGCAGTCCCCGGGGGCTAGCGGGCCAGAAGCAGTATTTT. As protein: CASSPRGLAGQKQYF.

The J gene is TRBJ2-1, the V gene TRBV5-1; 10 nucleotides match TRBD2. Germline V lookup: CDR1 SGHRS, CDR2 YFSETQ. The CDR3 spans 16 residues. The ends lost 4 bases at V and 3 bases at J; junction bases unmatched: 7. The CDR3 DNA sequence: TGCGCCAGCAGCCCCCCGGCTAGCGGGAGCTACAATGAGCAGTTCTTC. This encodes CASSPPASGSYNEQFF.

This clonotype was observed a single time. The gene calls are TRBV30 and TRBJ1-2; maybe TRBD1 (6 bases). V lost 0 bases and J 7 bases, leaving 6 bases between the germline ends. In germline, CDR1 is GTSNPN, CDR2 SVGIG (reference sequence). The CDR3 spans 11 residues. The CDR3 nucleotides read TGTGCCTGGAGTGTCAGGGGTGGCTACACCTTC. It specifies CAWSVRGGYTF.

This clonotype has just a few counts. CDR3 in DNA: TGTGCCATCAGTGTCAGGGGTCGGGACACTGAAGCTTTCTTT. It codes for CAISVRGRDTEAFF. The gene calls are TRBV10-3 and TRBJ1-1; tentatively, D is TRBD1 (6 bases). The CDR3 contains 14 residues. Germline CDR1 and CDR2: ENHRY and SYGVKD. V was shortened by 4 bases and J by 3 bases, with 12 bases between the two germline ends.

V gene TRBV5-4 combines with J gene TRBJ1-2, with 9 bases lining up with TRBD1. V was pared by 0 bases and J by 1 base, with 4 bases of the junction left unmatched. Per germline, CDR1 SGHNT and CDR2 YYREEE (reference sequence). The CDR3 loop spans 16 amino acids. The CDR3 here is CASSLARTGDNYGYTF. In DNA, the CDR3 is TGTGCCAGCAGCTTGGCCAGGACAGGGGATAACTATGGCTACACCTTC.

There are a few counts of this clonotype. This chain links TRBV6-2 or TRBV6-3 with TRBJ1-1; 8 positions match TRBD1. Germline trimming cut 2 bases from V and 5 bases from J; bases unmatched to any gene: 10. The CDR3 is 16 amino acids. Germline V gene data show CDR1 as MNHEY and CDR2 as SVGEGT. The CDR3 protein is CASSYGDRHPSTEAFF. The CDR3 coding sequence is TGTGCCAGCAGTTACGGGGACAGGCACCCGTCTACTGAAGCTTTCTTT.

The rearrangement uses TRBV4-3 and TRBJ2-3; either TRBD1 or TRBD2 may supply D (5 bases each). The CDR3 runs 14 residues. The V end was cut by 1 base, the J end by 4 bases, with 9 bases between. The germline V gene encodes CDR1 LGHNA and CDR2 YSLEER. The CDR3 nucleotides read TGCGCCAGCAGCCAAGGAGGGGTGGCAGATACGCAGTATTTT. Amino acid sequence: CASSQGGVADTQYF.

The count of this clonotype is one. The genes are TRBV12-5 and TRBJ2-3, with D perhaps TRBD1 (6 bases). There are 17 residues in the CDR3. Germline loops: CDR1 LGHNT, CDR2 FRNRAP. V lost 1 base and J lost 3, with 17 bases in between. The CDR3 nucleotides are TGTGCTAGTGGTTTGGGAGGCCTACAGGGCTGGACAGATACGCAGTATTTT. Its protein product is CASGLGGLQGWTDTQYF.

Here the CDR3 reads CASSMVGELFF. For the CDR3, the DNA is TGTGCCAGTAGTATGGTTGGGGAGCTGTTTTTT. V usage is TRBV19 and J usage is TRBJ2-2; no definite D call. The V gene lost 3 bases and the J gene lost 8 bases, with 4 bases spanning the gap. The length of the CDR3 is 11 residues. The germline gives CDR1 LNHDA, CDR2 SQIVND (reference sequence).

The J gene is TRBJ1-2, the V gene TRBV10-3; possible D gene TRBD1, 5 bases. The CDR3 runs to 13 residues. Germline-derived CDR1 and CDR2 are ENHRY and SYGVKD. Trimming took off 2 bases at V and 6 bases at J, with 10 bases between the two ends. In DNA form, the CDR3 reads TGTGCCATCAGTGAGGACAGATACAATGGCTACACCTTC. It yields the protein CAISEDRYNGYTF.

The chain recombines TRBV7-2 with TRBJ2-5, with 11 positions matching TRBD2. Germline values: CDR1 SGHTA, CDR2 FQGNSA. The ends lost 5 bases at V and 6 bases at J; junction bases unmatched: 8. The CDR3 spans 15 residues. The CDR3 here is CASSRGTSGTQTQYF. The DNA for the CDR3 is TGTGCCAGCAGCCGAGGGACTAGCGGTACCCAGACCCAGTACTTC.

V gene TRBV5-5 combines with J gene TRBJ2-7, with 11 bases aligning to TRBD2. Per the germline V gene, CDR1 is SGHKS and CDR2 is YYEKEE (reference sequence). The CDR3 loop spans 16 amino acids. J lost 3 bases, V lost 4 bases, and 9 bases had no gene match. This chain's CDR3 is CASSGRQTSGIYEQYF. The CDR3 DNA reads TGTGCCAGCAGCGGTCGGCAGACTAGCGGGATCTACGAGCAGTACTTC.

The V and J genes are TRBV4-3 and TRBJ2-2, with 8 bases aligning to TRBD1. Germline lookup yields CDR1 LGHNA and CDR2 YSLEER. The CDR3 length is 18 residues. The junction had 7 bases not matched to a gene; V was cut back by 1 base and J by 0 bases. The CDR3 loop reads CASSQVLRTGTNTGELFF. The CDR3 bases are TGCGCCAGCAGCCAAGTGTTGAGGACAGGGACGAACACCGGGGAGCTGTTTTTT.

This chain connects TRBV15 to TRBJ1-5, with TRBD1 as a possible D gene (5 bases). The germline V gene encodes CDR1 LNHNV and CDR2 YYDKDF (reference sequence). V was pared by 0 bases and J by 3 bases, with 9 bases between. The CDR3 extends over 15 amino acids. CDR3 sequence: CATSREGRHNQPQHF. In DNA, the CDR3 is TGTGCCACCAGCAGAGAGGGACGGCACAATCAGCCCCAGCATTTT.

This rearrangement joins TRBV18 to TRBJ2-5, with TRBD1 identical over 8 bases. The germline gives CDR1 KGHSH, CDR2 LQKENI. The CDR3 runs to 17 residues. V was clipped by 0 bases and J by 5 bases; unmatched bases: 11. CDR3 in amino acids: CASSPPLPQGAGETQYF. The DNA for the CDR3 is TGTGCCAGCTCACCACCTCTTCCCCAGGGGGCCGGCGAGACCCAGTACTTC.

This clonotype has more than one count but fewer than ten. The J gene is TRBJ1-2, the V gene TRBV6-5; tentatively, D is TRBD1 (6 bases). The V end was cut by 0 bases, the J end by 6 bases, with 8 bases between. This CDR3 is 13 amino acids long. CDR1 and CDR2 (germline): MNHEY, SVGAGI. This CDR3 is CASSYSGDNGYTF. In nucleotides, the CDR3 is TGTGCCAGCAGTTACTCAGGGGACAATGGCTACACCTTC.

The DNA of the CDR3 is TGTGCCAGTAGTTTATCAGCCGGGACTAGCGCCTACAATGAGCAGTTCTTC. It yields the protein CASSLSAGTSAYNEQFF. The gene calls are TRBV19 and TRBJ2-1; 10 bases line up with TRBD2. Germline V gives CDR1 LNHDA, CDR2 SQIVND (reference sequence). CDR3 length: 17 amino acids. J gave up 2 bases and V 5 bases, and 9 bases lay outside the gene matches.

The CDR3 spells CSAVAGSYEQYF. The CDR3 nucleotides read TGCAGTGCTGTAGCTGGATCCTACGAGCAGTACTTC. This chain links TRBV20-1 with TRBJ2-7, with D unresolved. V lost 5 bases and J 1 base, leaving 9 bases between the germline ends. This CDR3 region has 12 residues. Germline V gives CDR1 DFQATT, CDR2 SNEGSKA (reference sequence).

The chain uses TRBV7-3 and TRBJ2-5; D might be TRBD1 (6 bases). Deletions cut 4 bases from V and 3 bases from J, with 9 bases between. Germline V CDR1 and CDR2: SGHTA, FQGTGA. This CDR3 spans 13 amino acids. The CDR3, as DNA: TGTGCCAGCAGCTCGGGACACGAAGAGACCCAGTACTTC. It is translated as CASSSGHEETQYF.

The chain couples TRBV19 to TRBJ2-7; the D gene is possibly TRBD2 (6 bases). This CDR3 region has 14 residues. CDR1 and CDR2 from the germline V gene are LNHDA and SQIVND (reference sequence). The V gene lost 7 bases and the J gene lost 5 bases, with 18 bases spanning the gap. CDR3 amino acids: CASTQTAGSHEQYF. CDR3 nucleotides: TGTGCCAGTACCCAAACCGCGGGGAGCCACGAGCAGTACTTC.

The genes are TRBV19 and TRBJ2-5; tentatively, D is TRBD2 (6 bases). Germline V lookup: CDR1 LNHDA, CDR2 SQIVND (reference sequence). This CDR3 region has 13 residues. V lost 4 bases to trimming and J lost 7 bases, with 13 bases between them. In nucleotides, the CDR3 is TGTGCCAGTAGTACCGGATTGGGGGGGACCCAGTACTTC. It codes for CASSTGLGGTQYF.

The genes are TRBV7-9 and TRBJ2-7; possibly TRBD2 for D (5 bases). Germline V lookup: CDR1 SEHNR, CDR2 FQNEAQ (reference sequence). Between the trimmed V and J ends, which lost 4 bases and 2 bases, there was a span of 6 bases. The CDR3 is 12 residues long. CDR3 in amino acids: CASSSGTYEQYF. CDR3 sequence (DNA): TGTGCCAGCAGCTCCGGGACCTACGAGCAGTACTTC. Using reference TRBV7-9 and TRBJ2-7 for the parts outside the CDR3, the full variable domain is DTGVSQNPRHKITKRGQNVTFRCDPISEHNRLYWYRQTLGQGPEFLTYFQNEAQLEKSRLLSDRFSAERPKGSFSTLEIQRTEQGDSAMYLCASSSGTYEQYFGPGTRLTVT.